These 10 T cell receptor beta chains originate from one sample sequenced in a study of T cells in Graves' hyperthyroidism and ophthalmopathy. From RNA transcripts, TCR beta CDR3 regions were amplified. RT-PCR in the first round (using the HTBI primer set) targeted the TCR CDR3. MiXCR was run by TCRdb on the multiplex PCR reads, yielding one entry per CDR3 protein. Of about 98,000 distinct CDR3 sequences in the sample, around 37% were seen once. Sequenced material: peripheral blood or thyroid tissue (not recorded which). These receptors were taken from a woman aged 25 to 39 with Graves' hyperthyroidism.

V and J are TRBV9 and TRBJ1-6; D perhaps matches TRBD1 (5 bases). The ends were cut back, 2 bases at V and 11 bases at J, with 17 bases in the middle. CDR1 is SGDLS and CDR2 is YYNGEE in the germline V gene. This CDR3 region has 15 residues. The CDR3: CASSVTTEGRTPLHF. The CDR3 DNA is TGTGCCAGCAGCGTGACCACAGAGGGGAGGACACCCCTCCACTTT.

This clonotype has a count of ten or more. The chain is built from TRBV5-1 and TRBJ2-6; TRBD2 is a possible D gene (5 bases). CDR3 length equals 16 residues. The V end was cut by 5 bases, the J end by 0 bases, with 12 bases between. CDR1 and CDR2 from the germline V gene are SGHRS and YFSETQ. As DNA, the CDR3 is TGCGCCAGCAGAGGTGGGAGATACTCTGGGGCCAACGTCCTGACTTTC. This gives the protein CASRGGRYSGANVLTF.

Many counts were recorded for this clonotype. This rearrangement joins TRBV25-1 to TRBJ1-5; D is ambiguous. The V gene's germline CDR1 is MGHDK and CDR2 SYGVNS. The V and J ends lost 5 bases and 4 bases respectively, with 6 bases between them. The CDR3 runs 12 residues. This CDR3 is CASSTGNQPQHF. Here the CDR3 DNA reads TGTGCCAGCAGTACTGGGAATCAGCCCCAGCATTTT.

With regard to this clonotype: The junction shows a germline mismatch at one end, possibly a read error. The chain recombines TRBV20-1 with TRBJ1-4, with 8 bases identical to TRBD1. Germline V gene lookup returns CDR1 DFQATT and CDR2 SNEGSKA (reference sequence). The CDR3 loop spans 11 amino acids. The CDR3 sequence is CSARTGRKTVF. CDR3 bases: TGCAGTGCGAGGACAGGGAGAAAAACTGTTTTT.

The table lists this clonotype with many counts. The genes are TRBV19 and TRBJ2-2; D is possibly TRBD2 (5 bases). Germline assignment: CDR1 LNHDA and CDR2 SQIVND (reference sequence). With 4 bases removed from V and 5 bases from J, the gap between germline ends came to 8 bases. CDR3 length: 13 amino acids. The CDR3 here is CASSTRTTGELFF. The CDR3 DNA reads TGTGCCAGTAGTACGAGGACTACCGGGGAGCTGTTTTTT.

This clonotype has at least ten counts. The J gene is TRBJ2-2, the V gene TRBV6-5; D gene ambiguous. This CDR3 comprises 13 residues. Trimming shortened V by 7 bases and J by 0 bases, and 6 bases separated the two germline ends. The germline V gene has CDR1 MNHEY and CDR2 SVGAGI. This CDR3 reads CASKRSNTGELFF. CDR3 nucleotide sequence: TGTGCCAGCAAGAGGTCGAACACCGGGGAGCTGTTTTTT.

A remark on this clonotype: Just one base apart from a much larger clone, this may be a read error. The CDR3 DNA is TGTGCCAGCCTCCCCCGAAAGAGCACAGATACGCAGTATTTT. Its protein product is CASLPRKSTDTQYF. This sequence joins TRBV2 and TRBJ2-3; D unclear. Germline values: CDR1 SNHLY, CDR2 FYNNEI. This CDR3 has 14 amino acids. The germline V and J ends were trimmed by 8 bases and 0 bases, with 12 bases remaining between them.

With regard to this clonotype: A junction boundary mismatches the germline segment, possibly from a read error. This chain joins TRBV19 and TRBJ2-7, with 7 bases lining up with TRBD1. The length of the CDR3 is 14 residues. CDR1 LNHDA and CDR2 SQIVND come from the germline V gene (reference sequence). The CDR3 nucleotides read TGTGTCAGTAGTATAGGACAGGAGACCTACGAGCAGCACTTC. Its translation is CVSSIGQETYEQHF. The whole variable domain, filled in from reference TRBV19 and TRBJ2-7, reads DGGITQSPKYLFRKEGQNVTLSCEQNLNHDAMYWYRQDPGQGLRLIYYSQIVNDFQKGDIAEGYSVSREKKESFPLTVTSAQKNPTAFYLCVSSIGQETYEQHFGPGTRLTVT.

Details on this clonotype: This CDR3 fails to terminate in the conserved phenylalanine or tryptophan, so it likely reflects a read error. V gene TRBV20-1 combines with J gene TRBJ1-6; the D gene is possibly TRBD1 (5 bases). Germline loops: CDR1 DFQATT, CDR2 SNEGSKA (reference sequence). The CDR3 runs 16 residues. CDR3 in DNA: TGCAGCGCTAGAGATAGGGGAGTACCGGGTAATTCACCCCTCCACTCT. It encodes CSARDRGVPGNSPLHS.

There are a few counts of this clonotype. The V call is TRBV20-1, the J call TRBJ1-4; D is unresolved. V dropped 4 bases and J dropped 0 bases, with 9 bases sitting between them. The CDR3 totals 14 residues. Germline loops: CDR1 DFQATT, CDR2 SNEGSKA (reference sequence). The CDR3 is CSATGGPTNEKLFF. In nucleotides, the CDR3 is TGCAGTGCTACGGGTGGCCCAACTAATGAAAAACTGTTTTTT.